Presented here are 21 T cell receptor beta chains from one specimen sequenced in a study of blood T cell repertoires in COVID-19. Sequenced by immunoSEQ multiplex PCR; TCRdb stores in-frame clones only, minus some. In the table there are approximately 280,000 clones, 84% of which are singletons. The material sequenced was peripheral blood. The receptors derive from a human donor with COVID-19, enrolled during active disease. The donor label of this sample is uncertain.

In this sample, this clone turned up once. The chain recombines TRBV28 with TRBJ1-4; TRBD1 might be the D (5 bases). Germline-derived CDR1 and CDR2 are MDHEN and SYDVKM. The CDR3 consists of 16 residues. V was cut by 8 bases and J by 4 bases, with 20 bases left in between. The CDR3 DNA reads as TGTGCCAGCTCCCACGGGTCAGGGCGACTTAATGAAAAACTGTTTTTT. Amino acids: CASSHGSGRLNEKLFF.

This rearrangement joins TRBV6-5 to TRBJ1-5, with unresolved D. The CDR3 length is 14 residues. Germline V gives CDR1 MNHEY, CDR2 SVGAGI. Trimming left V 6 bases short and J 2 bases short, with 11 bases between. Written as DNA, the CDR3 is TGTGCCAGCAGCAAAATGGCTGGCAATCAGCCCCAGCATTTT. It yields the protein CASSKMAGNQPQHF.

This clone was counted between two and nine times. V and J are TRBV6-5 and TRBJ2-7; 7 bases agree with TRBD2. V gave up 2 bases and J gave up 7 bases; unmatched junction bases: 11. Germline CDR1 is MNHEY and CDR2 is SVGAGI. The CDR3 loop spans 15 amino acids. The CDR3 loop is CASSYRAVAGEEQYF. The CDR3 bases are TGTGCCAGCAGTTACAGGGCGGTAGCGGGCGAGGAGCAGTACTTC.

This clone is labeled as medium-sized. The J gene is TRBJ1-1, the V gene TRBV28; D gene uncertain. The CDR3 runs to 14 residues. V lost 6 bases and J lost 2, with 13 bases in between. Germline lookup yields CDR1 MDHEN and CDR2 SYDVKM. As DNA, the CDR3 is TGTGCCAGCAGCCCACAGAATTATAACACTGAAGCTTTCTTT. This sequence encodes CASSPQNYNTEAFF. Together with reference TRBV28 and TRBJ1-1, the CDR3 gives the full variable domain: DVKVTQSSRYLVKRTGEKVFLECVQDMDHENMFWYRQDPGLGLRLIYFSYDVKMKEKGDIPEGYSVSREKKERFSLILESASTNQTSMYLCASSPQNYNTEAFFGQGTRLTVV.

CDR3 coding DNA: TGTGCCATCAGTGAACTCTCTGATACGCAGTATTTT. It translates to CAISELSDTQYF. The V and J genes are TRBV10-3 and TRBJ2-3; D gene uncertain. Germline V gene lookup returns CDR1 ENHRY and CDR2 SYGVKD. The germline V and J ends were trimmed by 3 bases and 6 bases, with 7 bases remaining between them. CDR3 length: 12 residues.

The chain combines TRBV5-1 with TRBJ2-1; TRBD2 matches 9 bases. Germline V gene data show CDR1 as SGHRS and CDR2 as YFSETQ. This CDR3 has 15 residues. Losses at the gene ends were 0 bases for V and 8 bases for J; bases not matched to a gene: 6. DNA of the CDR3: TGCGCCAGCAGCTTGGAGGCTAGCGGGGTCCATGAGCAGTTCTTC. Its protein product is CASSLEASGVHEQFF.

The J gene is TRBJ1-4, the V gene TRBV28, with a tentative D call TRBD1 (5 bases). The V end was cut by 5 bases, the J end by 10 bases, with 23 bases between. Germline CDR1 reads MDHEN; CDR2 reads SYDVKM. This CDR3 comprises 16 residues. The CDR3 region has the DNA TGTGCCAGCAGTCCGCCCCTGGCAGGGAACGGTGGAAAACTGTTTTTT. It is translated as CASSPPLAGNGGKLFF.

This clone was counted a few times. The V and J genes are TRBV28 and TRBJ1-2; 10 nucleotides line up with TRBD1. Germline V lookup: CDR1 MDHEN, CDR2 SYDVKM. The CDR3 has 18 amino acids. Trimming took 4 bases from V and 4 from J; bases not matched to a gene: 15. The CDR3 reads CASSSYPLTGGAGYGYTF. The CDR3 DNA sequence: TGTGCCAGCAGTTCCTACCCATTGACAGGGGGCGCTGGCTATGGCTACACCTTC.

The genes are TRBV25-1 and TRBJ1-4; 11 nucleotides agree with TRBD1. The CDR3 is 14 amino acids. V dropped 7 bases and J dropped 6; count of bases not matched to a gene: 4. Germline V CDR1 and CDR2: MGHDK, SYGVNS. The CDR3 is CASTDRGRDEKLFF. CDR3 in DNA: TGTGCCAGCACGGACAGGGGGCGCGATGAAAAACTGTTTTTT.

This rearrangement joins TRBV3-1 (or the pseudogene TRBV3-2) to TRBJ2-3; D unclear. Trimming removed 0 bases at V and 10 bases at J, with 14 bases between. CDR1 is LGHDT, CDR2 YNNKEL, per germline (reference sequence). The CDR3 is made up of 14 amino acids. CDR3 sequence (DNA): TGTGCCAGCAGCCAAGATCTAGTCGGAACTTCGCAGTATTTT. It codes for CASSQDLVGTSQYF.

The rearrangement joins TRBV19 to TRBJ2-7; the D gene is possibly TRBD1 (7 bases). Trimming cost V 3 bases and J 6 bases, with 15 bases left between them. The CDR3 runs to 14 residues. Germline V CDR1 and CDR2: LNHDA, SQIVND (reference sequence). The CDR3 region is CASSMRDRTGEQYF. The DNA of the CDR3 is TGTGCCAGTAGTATGCGGGACAGAACGGGCGAGCAGTACTTC.

V usage is TRBV2 and J usage is TRBJ1-6; the D gene is possibly TRBD1 (6 bases). The CDR3 consists of 15 residues. V was cut by 7 bases and J by 4 bases, with 14 bases left in between. The germline gives CDR1 SNHLY, CDR2 FYNNEI. The CDR3 region is CASNFRTEYNSPLHF. CDR3 coding DNA: TGTGCCAGCAACTTTAGGACAGAATATAATTCACCCCTCCACTTT.

This clone was seen once. This chain uses TRBV27 with TRBJ2-3; 11 bases line up with TRBD1. Germline CDR1 MNHEY, CDR2 SMNVEV (reference sequence). This CDR3 is 20 amino acids long. The trim removed 1 base at V and 4 bases at J, leaving 16 bases unmatched. The CDR3 spells CASSLYPPRTGGASADTQYF. For the CDR3, the DNA is TGTGCCAGCAGTTTATATCCCCCCCGGACAGGGGGCGCGTCGGCAGATACGCAGTATTTT.

This chain joins TRBV6-4 and TRBJ2-3, with a weak D call TRBD1 (6 bases). The V gene's germline CDR1 is MRHNA and CDR2 SNTAGT. V was pared by 3 bases and J by 1 base, with 8 bases between. The CDR3 has 14 residues. The CDR3 here is CASSEQGGTDTQYF. The CDR3 nucleotides are TGTGCCAGCAGTGAACAGGGAGGCACAGATACGCAGTATTTT.

This chain links TRBV5-4 with TRBJ1-2; no definite D call. CDR3 size: 13 residues. Trimming stripped 0 bases from V and 2 bases from J, with 5 bases between. Germline V gene data show CDR1 as SGHNT and CDR2 as YYREEE (reference sequence). In DNA form, the CDR3 reads TGTGCCAGCAGCTTGGTACTAAACTATGGCTACACCTTC. This translates into CASSLVLNYGYTF.

The gene calls are TRBV19 and TRBJ2-6, with TRBD1 matching 7 bases. The CDR3 is made up of 17 amino acids. J was trimmed by 0 bases and V by 4 bases; bases with no gene match: 6. Germline V gene lookup returns CDR1 LNHDA and CDR2 SQIVND (reference sequence). CDR3: CASSTPRDSSGANVLTF. The CDR3 DNA follows: TGTGCCAGTAGTACTCCCCGGGACAGCTCTGGGGCCAACGTCCTGACTTTC. The entire variable domain, with the rest obtained from reference TRBV19 and TRBJ2-6, is as follows: DGGITQSPKYLFRKEGQNVTLSCEQNLNHDAMYWYRQDPGQGLRLIYYSQIVNDFQKGDIAEGYSVSREKKESFPLTVTSAQKNPTAFYLCASSTPRDSSGANVLTFGAGSRLTVL.

This chain's CDR3 is CASSRWGASVTYEQYF. CDR3 sequence (DNA): TGTGCCAGCAGTAGATGGGGTGCTAGCGTGACCTACGAGCAGTACTTC. The V gene is TRBV7-9, the J gene TRBJ2-7, with a tentative D call TRBD2 (6 bases). Germline lookup yields CDR1 SEHNR and CDR2 FQNEAQ (reference sequence). The ends were cut back, 6 bases at V and 2 bases at J, with 20 bases in the middle. The CDR3 extends over 16 amino acids.

This clone was picked up one time. The chain recombines TRBV5-1 with TRBJ1-1; D is uncertain. In germline, CDR1 is SGHRS, CDR2 YFSETQ. The CDR3 has 14 amino acids. Trimming cost V 0 bases and J 3 bases, with 9 bases left between them. CDR3 sequence (DNA): TGCGCCAGCAGCTTGGATAGGACTTACACTGAAGCTTTCTTT. It specifies CASSLDRTYTEAFF.

The chain has TRBV7-2 and TRBJ2-2, with D unclear. V was trimmed by 5 bases and J by 3 bases, leaving 7 bases between them. Germline-derived CDR1 and CDR2 are SGHTA and FQGNSA. The CDR3 extends over 13 amino acids. CDR3 DNA sequence: TGTGCCAGCAGCCCAGATTACACCGGGGAGCTGTTTTTT. This codes for CASSPDYTGELFF.

The gene calls are TRBV27 and TRBJ2-2, with D hard to call. Trimming stripped 3 bases from V and 0 bases from J, with 5 bases between. CDR3 length: 14 residues. Germline lookup yields CDR1 MNHEY and CDR2 SMNVEV (reference sequence). The CDR3 reads CASSFRTNTGELFF. CDR3 DNA: TGTGCCAGCAGTTTCAGGACGAACACCGGGGAGCTGTTTTTT.

This clone was counted only a few times. The V gene is TRBV7-3, the J gene TRBJ2-2; D ambiguous. Germline V CDR1 and CDR2: SGHTA, FQGTGA. Trimming cost V 5 bases and J 4 bases, with 11 bases left between them. This CDR3 has 14 residues. CDR3 DNA sequence: TGTGCCAGCAGCGCCCTACTGAGCACCGGGGAGCTGTTTTTT. Encoded protein: CASSALLSTGELFF.